The 7 T cell receptor beta chains in this list originate from one sample, sequenced in a study of OX40 agonist ivuxolimab in advanced cancers. Method: immunoSEQ multiplex PCR; TCRdb's copy keeps in-frame clones and lacks some. The repertoire holds about 41,000 clones, around 87% seen once, with 3.5% to 4% in the top ten. Sequences were derived from CD4+ or CD8+ T cells sorted from blood, sampled in a trial of the OX40 agonist ivuxolimab. The source of these receptors is an adult with an advanced solid tumor such as melanoma, head and neck, liver or kidney cancer.

In its sample, this clone is medium-sized. V is TRBV19 and J is TRBJ1-5; tentatively, D is TRBD1 (5 bases). CDR1 and CDR2 from the germline V gene are LNHDA and SQIVND (reference sequence). The V gene lost 3 bases and the J gene lost 3 bases, with 6 bases spanning the gap. The CDR3 is 13 amino acids. CDR3 loop: CASSMTANQPQHF. The CDR3 nucleotides read TGTGCCAGTAGTATGACAGCCAATCAGCCCCAGCATTTT. Together with reference TRBV19 and TRBJ1-5, the CDR3 gives the full variable domain: DGGITQSPKYLFRKEGQNVTLSCEQNLNHDAMYWYRQDPGQGLRLIYYSQIVNDFQKGDIAEGYSVSREKKESFPLTVTSAQKNPTAFYLCASSMTANQPQHFGDGTRLSIL.

The chain uses TRBV18 and TRBJ1-6, with D uncertain. The CDR3 spans 16 residues. Germline V gives CDR1 KGHSH, CDR2 LQKENI. Trimming cost V 3 bases and J 8 bases, with 17 bases left between them. The CDR3: CASSPTPGLLDSPLHF. The CDR3 coding sequence is TGTGCCAGCTCACCTACCCCGGGATTGTTAGATTCACCCCTCCACTTT.

The chain carries TRBV6-5 and TRBJ1-5; D unclear. The length of the CDR3 is 13 residues. With 2 bases removed from V and 7 bases from J, the gap between germline ends came to 9 bases. CDR1 and CDR2 (germline): MNHEY, SVGAGI. CDR3 loop: CASSYAYGQPQHF. CDR3 nucleotides: TGTGCCAGCAGTTACGCTTATGGACAGCCCCAGCATTTT.

The V call is TRBV7-6, the J call TRBJ2-1; 13 nucleotides line up with TRBD2. The CDR3 contains 17 residues. The ends lost 5 bases at V and 10 bases at J; junction bases unmatched: 14. Germline loops: CDR1 SGHVS, CDR2 FNYEAQ. The DNA of the CDR3 is TGTGCCAGCAGCCCCCCGTCGGGGACTAGCGGGACAAGAGAGCAGTTCTTC. The encoded protein is CASSPPSGTSGTREQFF.

V gene TRBV4-1 combines with J gene TRBJ2-7; D gene uncertain. The CDR3 runs 15 residues. V lost 3 bases to trimming and J lost 0 bases, with 12 bases between them. Per the germline V gene, CDR1 is MGHRA and CDR2 is YSYEKL. The CDR3, as DNA: TGCGCCAGCAGCCAGTTGGCTGGAAGCTCCTACGAGCAGTACTTC. This translates into CASSQLAGSSYEQYF.

This clone was recorded only once. The rearrangement links TRBV29-1 to TRBJ1-5, with D uncertain. Per the germline V gene, CDR1 is SQVTM and CDR2 is ANQGSEA. The CDR3 has 12 residues. V was trimmed by 6 bases and J by 0 bases, leaving 6 bases between them. The CDR3 nucleotides are TGCAGCGTACGGAATAGCAATCAGCCCCAGCATTTT. Amino acid sequence: CSVRNSNQPQHF.

The genes are TRBV11-3 and TRBJ1-1; no definite D call. The length of the CDR3 is 15 residues. With 3 bases removed from V and 1 base from J, the gap between germline ends came to 12 bases. Per the germline V gene, CDR1 is SGHNT and CDR2 is YENEEA. The CDR3 bases are TGTGCCAGCAGCTTTGGGGAGCTGGCGAACACTGAAGCTTTCTTT. This translates into CASSFGELANTEAFF.